The rows below give T cell receptor beta chains drawn from one sample of a study of identical twins. One entry per CDR3 protein results from TCRdb running MiXCR on the 5' RACE reads. The sample includes 1.5 million to 2 million distinct CDR3 sequences, around a third of them seen just once. Sequencing was done on a sample of cord blood. The receptor source for this set is a newborn girl in good health. CDR3s include the opening cysteine and the closing phenylalanine or tryptophan. Fields, in order: clone size, J gene, V gene, D gene, CDR3 protein, CDR3 DNA. D genes are given only for firm matches. A clone size is listed for some rows: how often the clone was seen (once, few, many), or a class if it is expanded.

clone_size: few; j_call: TRBJ2-5; v_call: TRBV4-2; d_call: TRBD2; cdr3_aa: CASSRTSGGIETQYF; cdr3_nt: TGTGCCAGCAGCCGAACTAGCGGGGGAATCGAGACCCAGTACTTC
clone_size: once; j_call: TRBJ2-2; v_call: TRBV20-1; d_call: TRBD2; cdr3_aa: CSARAGGKTGELFF; cdr3_nt: TGCAGTGCTAGAGCGGGAGGGAAGACCGGGGAGCTGTTTTTT
clone_size: few; j_call: TRBJ2-4; v_call: TRBV25-1; d_call: TRBD2; cdr3_aa: CASSGSGGAKNIQYF; cdr3_nt: TGTGCCAGCAGTGGGAGCGGGGGGGCCAAAAACATTCAGTACTTC
clone_size: few; j_call: TRBJ2-1; v_call: TRBV11-2; d_call: TRBD2; cdr3_aa: CASSSLGGRFEQFF; cdr3_nt: TGTGCCAGCAGCTCCCTGGGGGGGAGGTTTGAGCAGTTCTTC
clone_size: once; j_call: TRBJ2-3; v_call: TRBV20-1; d_call: -; cdr3_aa: CSVQGGRSTDTQYF; cdr3_nt: TGCAGTGTTCAAGGTGGTAGGAGCACAGATACGCAGTATTTT
clone_size: many; j_call: TRBJ2-6; v_call: TRBV29-1; d_call: -; cdr3_aa: CSAQDTGANVLTF; cdr3_nt: TGCAGCGCCCAAGATACCGGGGCCAACGTCCTGACTTTC
clone_size: few; j_call: TRBJ2-7; v_call: TRBV2; d_call: -; cdr3_aa: CASRAEAGWNEQYF; cdr3_nt: TGTGCCAGCAGGGCTGAGGCAGGGTGGAACGAGCAGTACTTC
clone_size: -; j_call: TRBJ2-7; v_call: TRBV10-3; d_call: -; cdr3_aa: CAINEHRDGSYEQYF; cdr3_nt: TGTGCCATCAACGAACACCGGGACGGCTCCTACGAGCAGTACTTC
clone_size: -; j_call: TRBJ2-2; v_call: TRBV10-3; d_call: -; cdr3_aa: CAISVGSRRTNTGELFF; cdr3_nt: TGTGCCATCAGTGTCGGGTCGCGGCGGACGAACACCGGGGAGCTGTTTTTT
clone_size: many; j_call: TRBJ2-1; v_call: TRBV5-1; d_call: TRBD1; cdr3_aa: CASSAGGNEQFF; cdr3_nt: TGTGCCAGCAGTGCAGGGGGCAATGAGCAGTTCTTC
clone_size: few; j_call: TRBJ2-7; v_call: TRBV6-1; d_call: -; cdr3_aa: CASWWDKGIYEQYF; cdr3_nt: TGTGCCAGCTGGTGGGACAAGGGAATATACGAGCAGTACTTC
clone_size: -; j_call: TRBJ2-4; v_call: TRBV6-6; d_call: -; cdr3_aa: CASSYERGKNIQYF; cdr3_nt: TGTGCCAGCAGTTACGAGAGGGGCAAAAACATTCAGTACTTC
clone_size: -; j_call: TRBJ2-5; v_call: TRBV20-1; d_call: -; cdr3_aa: CSAREVGGYERYF; cdr3_nt: TGCAGTGCTAGAGAGGTGGGGGGCTACGAGCGGTACTTC
clone_size: -; j_call: TRBJ1-2; v_call: TRBV4-1; d_call: -; cdr3_aa: CASSPESRTDYGYTF; cdr3_nt: TGCGCCAGCAGCCCCGAGTCCCGGACAGACTATGGCTACACCTTC